What follows are 14 T cell receptor beta chains derived from one specimen sequenced in a study of blood T cells in healthy people across ages. A second about 7 to 12 cycle PCR used barcoded and J-beta primers. TCRdb independently ran MiXCR on the 5' RACE reads; one entry per CDR3 protein. The sample includes over a million distinct CDR3 sequences, 40% to 50% of them seen just once. The specimen was blood. The receptors were gathered from a woman aged 18-29 years in good health.

This chain joins TRBV29-1 and TRBJ1-1, with D unresolved. CDR1 is SQVTM and CDR2 is ANQGSEA in the germline V gene. The length of the CDR3 is 16 residues. The V end lost 4 bases, the J end lost 1 base, and 19 bases lay between the germline ends. CDR3 DNA: TGCAGCGTTGTATCTTTCGGTGGCAGGACGAACACTGAAGCTTTCTTT. Its protein is CSVVSFGGRTNTEAFF. The complete variable domain, with remaining parts taken from reference TRBV29-1 and TRBJ1-1, reads SAVISQKPSRDICQRGTSLTIQCQVDSQVTMMFWYRQQPGQSLTLIATANQGSEATYESGFVIDKFPISRPNLTFSTLTVSNMSPEDSSIYLCSVVSFGGRTNTEAFFGQGTRLTVV.

This sequence joins TRBV20-1 and TRBJ2-7; D assignment may be TRBD1 or TRBD2 (5 bases each). Deletions cut 6 bases from V and 4 bases from J, with 19 bases between. Looked up from germline, CDR1 is DFQATT and CDR2 is SNEGSKA (reference sequence). The CDR3 has 14 residues. The CDR3 DNA sequence: TGCAGTGCAACTCCCGGGACGGTACAATACGAGCAGTACTTC. Its protein product is CSATPGTVQYEQYF.

The chain combines TRBV5-1 with TRBJ2-3, with 7 nucleotides matching TRBD2. This CDR3 region has 14 residues. Germline V gene lookup returns CDR1 SGHRS and CDR2 YFSETQ. J gave up 5 bases and V 3 bases, and 6 bases lay outside the gene matches. The CDR3 is CASSSRDYGDTQYF. For the CDR3, the DNA is TGCGCCAGCAGCTCGCGGGACTATGGAGATACGCAGTATTTT.

Notes on this clonotype: At one boundary the junction diverges from the germline segment, which might be a read error. This rearrangement joins TRBV7-2 to TRBJ2-5, with D perhaps matching TRBD1 or TRBD2 (5 bases each). This CDR3 contains 16 residues. Germline values: CDR1 SGHTA, CDR2 FQGNSA. CDR3 DNA: TGTGCCAGCAGCTTATTGGGACCCCAATACCAAGAAACCCAGTACTTC. It specifies CASSLLGPQYQETQYF.

The chain has TRBV20-1 and TRBJ2-7; TRBD2 aligns across 8 bases. The CDR3 runs 15 residues. V shed 2 bases, J shed 6 bases, and the junction held 12 bases outside the gene matches. CDR1 and CDR2 from the germline V gene are DFQATT and SNEGSKA (reference sequence). CDR3 sequence (DNA): TGCAGTGCTAGACCACCGGGGGGGGGCTCTGCCGAGCAGTACTTC. This gives the protein CSARPPGGGSAEQYF.

This clonotype was counted only a few times. This chain uses TRBV6-5 with TRBJ2-5; TRBD2 matches 7 bases. TRBJ2-7 explains the end of the DNA better; the J call may be wrong. This CDR3 spans 13 amino acids. Germline V gene sequence: CDR1 MNHEY, CDR2 SVGAGI. The DNA of the CDR3 is TGTGCCAGCAGTAGAGGGAGGGCCGTCGAGCAGTACTTC. Residues: CASSRGRAVEQYF.

The chain's CDR3 is CASSGPSRDRGRAEGYTF. As DNA, the CDR3 is TGTGCCAGCAGCGGACCTTCCCGGGACAGGGGCCGGGCGGAGGGCTACACCTTC. This chain uses TRBV9 with TRBJ1-2; 10 bases fit TRBD1. Germline CDR1 and CDR2: SGDLS and YYNGEE. The CDR3 loop spans 18 amino acids. Losses at the gene ends were 3 bases for V and 8 bases for J; bases not matched to a gene: 19.

The sample holds one count of this clonotype. The rearrangement joins TRBV27 to TRBJ2-1; 7 bases are shared with TRBD1. Germline assignment: CDR1 MNHEY and CDR2 SMNVEV (reference sequence). After removal of 8 bases from V and 2 bases from J, the junction contained 15 bases not matched to a gene. The CDR3 loop spans 17 amino acids. The CDR3 here is CASAELLGTETYNEQFF. CDR3 in DNA: TGTGCCAGCGCTGAACTATTGGGGACAGAGACCTACAATGAGCAGTTCTTC.

J is TRBJ2-7 and V is TRBV5-1; 7 nucleotides agree with TRBD2. The trim removed 0 bases at V and 4 bases at J, leaving 13 bases unmatched. The CDR3 length is 17 residues. The germline V gene has CDR1 SGHRS and CDR2 YFSETQ. The CDR3 protein is CASSLAEGGRVVYEQYF. CDR3 nucleotide sequence: TGCGCCAGCAGCTTGGCCGAGGGCGGGAGAGTTGTGTACGAGCAGTACTTC.

This clonotype was counted between two and nine times. This chain joins TRBV12-3 or TRBV12-4 and TRBJ2-3; 10 bases fit TRBD2. The V and J ends lost 6 bases and 7 bases, in that order; junction bases with no gene match: 7. The CDR3 is 14 residues long. For the CDR3, the DNA is TGTGCCAGCAGCCCAGGGACTAGCGCCTATACGCAGTATTTT. Amino acids: CASSPGTSAYTQYF.

This clonotype was picked up a small number of times. The V and J genes are TRBV27 and TRBJ2-1; the match to TRBD2 covers 8 bases. Germline trimming cut 6 bases from V and 2 bases from J; bases unmatched to any gene: 9. CDR3 length equals 16 residues. Germline CDR1 MNHEY, CDR2 SMNVEV (reference sequence). CDR3 amino acids: CASSERGGGAYNEQFF. CDR3 bases: TGTGCCAGCAGCGAACGGGGGGGAGGGGCCTACAATGAGCAGTTCTTC.

The CDR3 DNA follows: TGTGCCAGCAGCCCTACCGGGACAGGGGGCGCGAACATTCAGTACTTC. It translates to CASSPTGTGGANIQYF. The rearrangement joins TRBV9 to TRBJ2-4; 12 nucleotides align to TRBD1. With 4 bases clipped from V and 7 bases from J, the junction kept 9 bases outside the gene matches. CDR3 length: 16 residues. Germline CDR1 and CDR2: SGDLS and YYNGEE. Looking up the rest from reference TRBV9 and TRBJ2-4 gives the full variable domain: DSGVTQTPKHLITATGQRVTLRCSPRSGDLSVYWYQQSLDQGLQFLIQYYNGEERAKGNILERFSAQQFPDLHSELNLSSLELGDSALYFCASSPTGTGGANIQYFGAGTRLSVL.

This clonotype was counted a few times. This sequence joins TRBV6-1 and TRBJ1-1; no clear D gene. This CDR3 spans 14 amino acids. Germline CDR1 MNHNS, CDR2 SASEGT. The ends were cut back, 3 bases at V and 3 bases at J, with 11 bases in the middle. The CDR3 bases are TGTGCCAGCAGTGAGGCAGACACGGACACTGAAGCTTTCTTT. It specifies CASSEADTDTEAFF.

V and J are TRBV28 and TRBJ2-1; D possibly matches TRBD1 or TRBD2 (6 bases each). The CDR3 totals 15 residues. Trimming took off 7 bases at V and 3 bases at J, with 16 bases between the two ends. Germline assignment: CDR1 MDHEN and CDR2 SYDVKM. The CDR3 bases are TGTGCCAGCATCCTAAGGGGGGCCGGCTACAATGAGCAGTTCTTC. It encodes CASILRGAGYNEQFF.